This T cell receptor beta chain was profiled in a study of T cell responses to AZD1222 COVID-19 vaccine. Notes on the study in general: A rise in Spike-specific TCR breadth and depth followed two AZD1222 doses.

The V end lost 6 bases, the J end lost 11 bases, and 11 bases lay between the germline ends. The germline CDR1 and CDR2 sequences are MNHNS and SASEGT. This CDR3 has 11 amino acids. As regards this clone: Its antigen is currently unknown.

The table came from immunoSEQ multiplex PCR; TCRdb's copy has only in-frame clones and leaves some out. The sample lists about 200,000 clones; 90% to 95% were seen once. V gene TRBV6-1 combines with J gene TRBJ1-5, with a tentative D call TRBD1 (5 bases). This clonotype was sampled from an adult who received the AZD1222 COVID-19 vaccine. This sample comprised peripheral blood, obtained 28 days after the second AZD1222 dose. This CDR3 is CASRDTGAQHF. The CDR3 nucleotides read TGTGCCAGCAGGGATACAGGAGCCCAGCATTTT.